The next 3 T cell receptor beta chains were all read from a single sample in a study of a mutant IDH1 vaccine in newly diagnosed glioma. Noted time point: baseline, week 1 (first vaccination visit). Treatment here: pre-vaccination baseline after standard-of-care therapy. Repertoires were generated with immunoSEQ multiplex PCR, while TCRdb's copy carries only in-frame clones and drops some. Among roughly 50,000 clones, approximately 80% were seen once, and the ten largest hold roughly 19%. The sequencing here drew on PBMCs, taken from a glioma patient treated with radiotherapy, temozolomide or both. The receptors were sampled from a man younger than 35 with glioma.

The chain joins TRBV10-3 to TRBJ2-3; D gene ambiguous. The germline V gene encodes CDR1 ENHRY and CDR2 SYGVKD. V was clipped by 0 bases and J by 6 bases, with 16 bases between them. There are 16 residues in the CDR3. The CDR3 spells CAISESGSPGIDTQYF. Written as DNA, the CDR3 is TGTGCCATCAGTGAGTCCGGGTCTCCGGGCATCGATACGCAGTATTTT.

The V call is TRBV30, the J call TRBJ1-5; TRBD1 might be the D (5 bases). V was pared by 1 base and J by 7 bases, with 11 bases between. Germline lookup yields CDR1 GTSNPN and CDR2 SVGIG (reference sequence). CDR3 length equals 13 residues. The CDR3 protein is CAWSAGFEQPQHF. CDR3 nucleotide sequence: TGTGCCTGGAGTGCAGGGTTCGAGCAGCCCCAGCATTTT.

In its sample, this clone was seen once. The V and J genes are TRBV15 and TRBJ1-4; perhaps TRBD1 as D (6 bases). This CDR3 comprises 15 residues. V lost 7 bases, J lost 5 bases, and 17 bases lay in between. Germline V gives CDR1 LNHNV, CDR2 YYDKDF (reference sequence). CDR3: CATKGRQASNEKLFF. The CDR3 DNA follows: TGTGCCACCAAGGGTCGACAGGCGAGCAATGAAAAACTGTTTTTT.